These 24 T cell receptor beta chains were sequenced from one sample in a study of beta chain features in type 1 diabetes. Expressed TCRB transcripts were sequenced because the isolated RNA had all been reverse transcribed beforehand. Only in-frame clones appear in the TCRdb table, and some are missing; sequencing was by immunoSEQ multiplex PCR. The table includes around 44,000 clones, roughly 45% detected once. The sequenced sample consisted of stem cell memory CD4+ T cells from blood. These receptor sequences come from a woman aged 25 to 45 in good health.

DNA of the CDR3: TGTGCCAGCAGCGTCGGGACTCGCACAGATACGCAGTATTTT. Protein: CASSVGTRTDTQYF. This chain connects TRBV9 to TRBJ2-3; a possible D gene is TRBD2 (6 bases). The CDR3 contains 14 residues. Germline V gene data show CDR1 as SGDLS and CDR2 as YYNGEE. Trimming cost V 2 bases and J 1 base, with 8 bases left between them.

This clone turned up a few times. V is TRBV28 and J is TRBJ2-7, with 9 bases aligning to TRBD2. V lost 2 bases, J lost 2 bases, and 4 bases stayed unmatched. This CDR3 contains 15 residues. Germline CDR1 and CDR2: MDHEN and SYDVKM. CDR3 coding DNA: TGTGCCAGCAGTTTAGGACTAGCGTACCCCTACGAGCAGTACTTC. This gives the protein CASSLGLAYPYEQYF.

This clone turned up a few times. The chain has TRBV7-9 and TRBJ1-6; D is unclear. V lost 1 base to trimming and J lost 7 bases, with 11 bases between them. This CDR3 is built from 15 residues. CDR1 is SEHNR, CDR2 FQNEAQ, per germline (reference sequence). This CDR3 is CASSLGSTGNSPLHF. The CDR3 region has the DNA TGTGCCAGCAGCTTAGGATCTACGGGGAATTCACCCCTCCACTTT.

This clone has only one observation. The chain uses TRBV5-1 and TRBJ1-1; D is uncertain. The length of the CDR3 is 13 residues. V was trimmed by 3 bases and J by 5 bases, leaving 11 bases between them. Germline V gene sequence: CDR1 SGHRS, CDR2 YFSETQ. The chain's CDR3 is CASSSDRETEAFF. CDR3 DNA sequence: TGCGCCAGCAGCTCGGATCGGGAAACTGAAGCTTTCTTT. Based on the CDR3 plus reference TRBV5-1 and TRBJ1-1, the full variable domain is KAGVTQTPRYLIKTRGQQVTLSCSPISGHRSVSWYQQTPGQGLQFLFEYFSETQRNKGNFPGRFSGRQFSNSRSEMNVSTLELGDSALYLCASSSDRETEAFFGQGTRLTVV.

The chain has TRBV11-1 and TRBJ2-7, with 7 bases matching TRBD2. This CDR3 is built from 14 residues. Trimming took 2 bases from V and 3 from J; bases not matched to a gene: 4. From germline, CDR1 is SGHAT and CDR2 FQDESV (reference sequence). CDR3 residues: CASSLYAGDYEQYF. CDR3 in DNA: TGTGCCAGCAGCTTATATGCGGGAGACTACGAGCAGTACTTC.

The chain combines TRBV6-5 with TRBJ1-4; D might be TRBD1 (5 bases). Per the germline V gene, CDR1 is MNHEY and CDR2 is SVGAGI. The CDR3 extends over 15 amino acids. V lost 2 bases and J 4 bases, leaving 11 bases between the germline ends. DNA of the CDR3: TGTGCCAGCAGTTACAGGGGCCGGTTTAATGAAAAACTGTTTTTT. Translated: CASSYRGRFNEKLFF.

The chain carries TRBV7-2 and TRBJ1-2; maybe TRBD1 (6 bases). The CDR3 has 15 amino acids. Germline V gene data show CDR1 as SGHTA and CDR2 as FQGNSA. V was cut by 5 bases and J by 2 bases, with 15 bases left in between. The CDR3: CASSGFRGINYGYTF. As DNA, the CDR3 is TGTGCCAGCAGCGGCTTCAGGGGCATCAACTATGGCTACACCTTC.

The rearrangement joins TRBV29-1 to TRBJ2-1, with D perhaps matching TRBD2 (5 bases). From germline, CDR1 is SQVTM and CDR2 ANQGSEA. The CDR3 is 10 residues long. V gave up 7 bases and J gave up 13 bases, with 14 bases separating them. CDR3 nucleotides: TGCAGCGGAAGGGAGACCCTCCAGTTCTTC. This translates into CSGRETLQFF.

This rearrangement joins TRBV11-2 to TRBJ2-7, with 9 bases aligning to TRBD2. The CDR3 extends over 15 amino acids. The germline V gene encodes CDR1 SGHAT and CDR2 FQNNGV. Unmatched junction bases numbered 3, after V lost 3 bases and J lost 0 bases. CDR3 bases: TGTGCCAGCAGCTTTAGACTAGCGGACTCCTACGAGCAGTACTTC. It specifies CASSFRLADSYEQYF.

The chain employs TRBV7-2 and TRBJ2-5, with TRBD2 matching 8 bases. CDR1 is SGHTA and CDR2 is FQGNSA in the germline V gene. The CDR3 runs 17 residues. V shed 5 bases and J 1 base; nucleotides not matched to a gene: 12. The CDR3 coding sequence is TGTGCCAGCAGCCCCCGGGGGGGCCCCGGAGTCCAAGAGACCCAGTACTTC. Translated, it gives CASSPRGGPGVQETQYF.

This chain joins TRBV13 and TRBJ2-2, with 8 positions matching TRBD2. There are 16 residues in the CDR3. Germline CDR1 reads PRHDT; CDR2 reads FYEKMQ (reference sequence). Trimming at V came to 0 bases and at J to 2 bases, leaving 2 bases not matched to a gene. The CDR3 is CASSLGGLANTGELFF. CDR3 DNA sequence: TGTGCCAGCAGCTTAGGAGGACTAGCTAACACCGGGGAGCTGTTTTTT.

This chain links TRBV7-2 with TRBJ2-6; 9 bases match TRBD1. The CDR3 length is 16 residues. The junction had 4 bases not matched to a gene; V was cut back by 4 bases and J by 3 bases. Per germline, CDR1 SGHTA and CDR2 FQGNSA. DNA for the CDR3: TGTGCCAGCAGCTCACAGGGGGCGCATGGGGCCAACGTCCTGACTTTC. This codes for CASSSQGAHGANVLTF.

This sequence joins TRBV4-3 and TRBJ2-1; TRBD1 aligns across 7 bases. Germline V gene sequence: CDR1 LGHNA, CDR2 YSLEER. This CDR3 comprises 15 residues. V gave up 3 bases and J gave up 6 bases; unmatched junction bases: 8. CDR3: CASSQISTGVNEQFF. In DNA, the CDR3 is TGCGCCAGCAGCCAGATCAGTACAGGGGTCAATGAGCAGTTCTTC.

This chain joins TRBV7-3 and TRBJ2-1; D not resolved. The CDR3 spans 15 residues. Looked up from germline, CDR1 is SGHTA and CDR2 is FQGTGA. V lost 0 bases and J 0 bases, leaving 6 bases between the germline ends. CDR3 sequence reads: CASSLTSSSYNEQFF. The CDR3 nucleotides read TGTGCCAGCAGCTTAACGTCGAGCTCCTACAATGAGCAGTTCTTC.

This chain joins TRBV4-3 and TRBJ1-2; 11 nucleotides align to TRBD1. Germline V CDR1 and CDR2: LGHNA, YSLEER. The length of the CDR3 is 15 residues. Germline trimming cut 1 base from V and 5 bases from J; bases unmatched to any gene: 3. CDR3: CASSQGTGGTYGYTF. CDR3 coding DNA: TGCGCCAGCAGCCAAGGGACAGGGGGCACGTATGGCTACACCTTC.

This clone has just a few counts. This sequence joins TRBV13 and TRBJ2-3; D perhaps matches TRBD2 (5 bases). Trimming shortened V by 2 bases and J by 5 bases, and 17 bases separated the two germline ends. The CDR3 totals 16 residues. CDR1 PRHDT and CDR2 FYEKMQ come from the germline V gene (reference sequence). For the CDR3, the DNA is TGTGCCAGCAGCTTAAAGCTAGCCCCGGAACTAGATACGCAGTATTTT. Translation: CASSLKLAPELDTQYF.

In this sample, this clone turned up a few times. J is TRBJ2-7 and V is TRBV10-3; 8 positions match TRBD2. CDR3 length: 12 residues. V lost 8 bases and J lost 4; bases outside the gene matches: 4. CDR1 is ENHRY, CDR2 SYGVKD, per germline. CDR3 residues: CAIGGRRYEQYF. DNA for the CDR3: TGTGCCATCGGCGGGAGGAGGTACGAGCAGTACTTC.

CDR3 protein: CASSLVQAPYNEQFF. The CDR3 DNA follows: TGTGCCAGCAGCTTGGTTCAGGCCCCTTACAATGAGCAGTTCTTC. The rearrangement uses TRBV7-8 and TRBJ2-1; D is unresolved. The germline gives CDR1 SGHVS, CDR2 FQNEAQ. The V and J ends lost 3 bases and 4 bases respectively, with 13 bases between them. The CDR3 covers 15 residues.

The gene calls are TRBV20-1 and TRBJ1-1; TRBD1 might be the D (6 bases). Trimming cost V 8 bases and J 1 base, with 8 bases left between them. The CDR3 totals 11 residues. Germline-derived CDR1 and CDR2 are DFQATT and SNEGSKA (reference sequence). CDR3 sequence: CSTRGNTEAFF. The CDR3 DNA reads TGCAGTACCAGGGGGAACACTGAAGCTTTCTTT.

This clone came up a few times. The chain combines TRBV5-1 with TRBJ2-1, with a tentative D call TRBD1 (5 bases). This CDR3 comprises 16 residues. Germline CDR1 and CDR2: SGHRS and YFSETQ. Trimming pared 0 bases from V and 5 bases from J, leaving 15 bases between. The CDR3 region is CASSLEIGTGDNEQFF. In DNA, the CDR3 is TGCGCCAGCAGCTTGGAGATCGGAACAGGCGACAATGAGCAGTTCTTC.

V and J are TRBV9 and TRBJ1-1, with D hard to call. The CDR3 extends over 14 amino acids. Germline values: CDR1 SGDLS, CDR2 YYNGEE. V was cut by 3 bases and J by 3 bases, with 12 bases left in between. The CDR3 spells CASSADFLDTEAFF. In DNA form, the CDR3 reads TGTGCCAGCAGCGCCGACTTCTTAGACACTGAAGCTTTCTTT.

The CDR3: CATSRGQGPDTQYF. The CDR3 coding sequence is TGTGCCACCAGCAGAGGACAGGGTCCAGATACGCAGTATTTT. V is TRBV15 and J is TRBJ2-3, with 7 bases identical to TRBD1. The length of the CDR3 is 14 residues. Trimming at V came to 1 base and at J to 4 bases, leaving 2 bases not matched to a gene. Per germline, CDR1 LNHNV and CDR2 YYDKDF (reference sequence).

This clone has only a few counts. As DNA, the CDR3 is TGTGCCAGCATCCCGACTGTCACAGATACGCAGTATTTT. Translating it yields CASIPTVTDTQYF. This rearrangement joins TRBV28 to TRBJ2-3; D is unresolved. Looked up from germline, CDR1 is MDHEN and CDR2 is SYDVKM. V lost 7 bases, J lost 2 bases, and 10 bases lay in between. CDR3 length: 13 residues.

V gene TRBV19 combines with J gene TRBJ2-1; 11 nucleotides line up with TRBD1. CDR1 is LNHDA and CDR2 is SQIVND in the germline V gene (reference sequence). The CDR3 totals 16 residues. The ends lost 4 bases at V and 8 bases at J; junction bases unmatched: 10. CDR3: CASSTAGTGGYHEQFF. CDR3 DNA sequence: TGTGCCAGTAGTACTGCGGGGACAGGGGGGTACCATGAGCAGTTCTTC.